Listed here is a single T cell receptor beta chain. Its target is unknown. Distinct nucleotide sequences in the sample also encode this CDR3. The sample comes from a study of cytomegalovirus exposure and HLA in healthy donors. The table came from immunoSEQ multiplex PCR; TCRdb's copy has only in-frame clones and leaves some out. The sample lists over 200,000 clones, roughly 91% occurring once. Study results and caveats: TCR beta chains numbering more than 150 were designated cytomegalovirus-associated.

Per germline, CDR1 DFQATT and CDR2 SNEGSKA (reference sequence). Trimming cost V 3 bases and J 3 bases, with 6 bases left between them. The CDR3 sequence is 11 residues long. The origin of this receptor is a woman in her 30s in good health and CMV-seronegative. The chain has TRBV20-1 and TRBJ2-7; D possibly corresponds to TRBD2 (6 bases). The sequenced material came from PBMCs. The CDR3 nucleotides are TGCAGTGCTAGGCGGGGCTACGAGCAGTACTTC. Translation: CSARRGYEQYF.